This T cell receptor beta chain came from a study of T cell changes during pregnancy in multiple sclerosis. V lost 1 base and J 7 bases, leaving 13 bases between the germline ends. Germline CDR1 is SEHNR and CDR2 is FQNEAQ (reference sequence). CDR3 length: 14 residues. By share, this clone counts as medium-sized (0.01 to 0.1%). Measured with immunoSEQ multiplex PCR; TCRdb has only the in-frame clones, and not every one. This repertoire shows about 21,000 clones, about 85% found once; its top ten account for 15% to 20%. The clonotype originates from a female donor in good health, enrolled as a control in a pregnancy study. Sequenced material: CD8+ T cells from peripheral blood mononuclear cells, taken after pregnancy. The V call is TRBV7-9, the J call TRBJ1-1, with no clear D. The CDR3 DNA sequence: TGTGCCAGCAGCTTAGGGTATGAGGTTGATGAAGCTTTCTTT. It yields the protein CASSLGYEVDEAFF.